This T cell receptor (beta chain) came from a study of cytomegalovirus exposure and HLA in healthy donors (dated by TCRdb to the late 2010s). The study in broad terms: A later analysis indicated that the 130 or so validation repertoires were generated on the platform also employed for the 720 or so repertoires of the first cohort. The study aimed to test whether cataloging public T cell receptors could reveal signatures of past pathogen exposure. A separate validation cohort of roughly 120 different subjects was used in addition to the roughly 700-subject first cohort. The study combined high-throughput TCR immunosequencing, statistical association of individual TCRs with disease status, and machine learning to predict cytomegalovirus infection status.

Separate from the roughly 700-subject first cohort, the validation cohort of 120 subjects was the group to which the donors belonged. Notes on this clone: This clone's antigen is unknown. Within one base of it there is no much larger clone, and no base qualities were kept.

The CDR3 starts with the cysteine, ends with the phenylalanine, and has 13 residues. Only the CDR3 DNA is retained, 39 bases long and in frame from the first base. As encoded in the germline V gene, CDR1 is SGHTA while CDR2 is FQGNSA. V is pruned by 5 bases and J by 10 bases, leaving 5 bases of the junction without a gene match. Libraries were prepared through the immunoSEQ multiplex PCR assay. The study's processing was this. A statistical classification framework was developed to diagnose cytomegalovirus status using the catalog of TCR beta chain sequences. TCRdb took this table from immuneACCESS and kept in-frame rearrangements with V and J called. Such tables lack part of the clones; where checked against another copy, unresolved V genes explain under half of the gap, and the rest is unexplained. That table is the source of V, J and clone size, and D and trimming were worked out from the DNA. The sample has tens of thousands of clones on record, 95% to 97% of them singletons. Clones ranked in the top ten supply around 1.6% of the sample.

The paper as a whole reports these results and caveats: A later analysis had no HLA typing for the validation cohort, so co-occurrence there was scored across all 130 or so repertoires. It was suggested by the authors that the approach could potentially be generalized to other disease states and immunological phenotypes. The classifier was reported to diagnose cytomegalovirus status with high specificity and sensitivity in both the original cohort and the validation cohort. A total of roughly 160 TCR beta chains were listed by the study as associated with cytomegalovirus. Subsequent analysis determined that TCRs grouped into clusters in the first cohort also showed a tendency toward co-occurrence across the 130 or so validation repertoires, and approximately 93% of cluster scores exceeded 0. Across donors, most TCR sequences were observed very rarely, whereas some public TCRs were present in many individuals. In vitro tests confirmed that a few of the cytomegalovirus-associated TCR beta chains recognize cytomegalovirus antigens.

This clonotype was obtained from a man between 18 and 29 years old in good health and CMV-seropositive. Specimen: PBMCs. The V and J genes are TRBV7-2 and TRBJ2-1, and TRBD1 aligns with 10 junction nucleotides. The encoded CDR3 is CASSADRGREQFF. DNA sequence: TGTGCCAGCAGCGCAGACAGGGGGCGAGAGCAGTTCTTC. Where the CDR3 stops, the reference TRBV7-2 and TRBJ2-1 genes take over; the full variable domain is GAGVSQSPSNKVTEKGKDVELRCDPISGHTALYWYRQSLGQGLEFLIYFQGNSAPDKSGLPSDRFSAERTGGSVSTLTIQRTQQEDSAVYLCASSADRGREQFFGPGTRLTVL.